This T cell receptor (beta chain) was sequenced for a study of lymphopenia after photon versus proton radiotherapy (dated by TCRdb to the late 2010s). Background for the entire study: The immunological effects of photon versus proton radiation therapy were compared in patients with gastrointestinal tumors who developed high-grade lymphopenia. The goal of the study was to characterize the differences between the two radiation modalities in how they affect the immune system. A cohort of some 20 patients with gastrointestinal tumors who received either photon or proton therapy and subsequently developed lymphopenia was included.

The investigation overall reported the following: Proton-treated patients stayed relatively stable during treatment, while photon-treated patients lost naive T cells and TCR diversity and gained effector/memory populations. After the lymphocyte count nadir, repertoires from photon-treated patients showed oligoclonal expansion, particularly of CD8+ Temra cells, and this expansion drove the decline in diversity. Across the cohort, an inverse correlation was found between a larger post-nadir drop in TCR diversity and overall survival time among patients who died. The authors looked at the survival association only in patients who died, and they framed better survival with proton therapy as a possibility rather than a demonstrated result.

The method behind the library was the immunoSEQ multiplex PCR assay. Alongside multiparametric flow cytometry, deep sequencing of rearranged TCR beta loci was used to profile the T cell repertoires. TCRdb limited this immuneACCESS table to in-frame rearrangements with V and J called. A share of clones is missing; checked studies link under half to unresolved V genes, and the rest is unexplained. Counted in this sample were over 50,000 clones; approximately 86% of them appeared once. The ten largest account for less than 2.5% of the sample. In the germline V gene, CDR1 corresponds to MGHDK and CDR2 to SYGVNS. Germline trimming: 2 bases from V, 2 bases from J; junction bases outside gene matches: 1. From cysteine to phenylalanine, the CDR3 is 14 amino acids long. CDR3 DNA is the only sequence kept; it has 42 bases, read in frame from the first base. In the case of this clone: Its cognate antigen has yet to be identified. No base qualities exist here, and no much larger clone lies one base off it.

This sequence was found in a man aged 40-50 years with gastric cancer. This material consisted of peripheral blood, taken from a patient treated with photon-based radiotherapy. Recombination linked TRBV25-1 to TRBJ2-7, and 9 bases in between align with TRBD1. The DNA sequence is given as TGTGCCAGCAGTGAAGGGACAGGGACCTACGAGCAGTACTTC. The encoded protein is CASSEGTGTYEQYF.